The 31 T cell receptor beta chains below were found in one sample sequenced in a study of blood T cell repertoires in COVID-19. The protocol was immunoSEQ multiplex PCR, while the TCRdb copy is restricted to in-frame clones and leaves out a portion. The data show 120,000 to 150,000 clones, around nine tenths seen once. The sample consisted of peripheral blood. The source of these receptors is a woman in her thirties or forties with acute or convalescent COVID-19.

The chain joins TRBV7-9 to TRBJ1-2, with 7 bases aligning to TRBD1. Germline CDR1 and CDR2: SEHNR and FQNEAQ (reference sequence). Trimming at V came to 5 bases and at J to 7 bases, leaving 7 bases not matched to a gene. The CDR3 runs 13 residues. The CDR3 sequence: CASSVDRDPGYTF. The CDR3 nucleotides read TGTGCCAGCAGCGTAGACAGGGATCCTGGCTACACCTTC. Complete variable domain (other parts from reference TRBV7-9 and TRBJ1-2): DTGVSQNPRHKITKRGQNVTFRCDPISEHNRLYWYRQTLGQGPEFLTYFQNEAQLEKSRLLSDRFSAERPKGSFSTLEIQRTEQGDSAMYLCASSVDRDPGYTFGSGTRLTVV.

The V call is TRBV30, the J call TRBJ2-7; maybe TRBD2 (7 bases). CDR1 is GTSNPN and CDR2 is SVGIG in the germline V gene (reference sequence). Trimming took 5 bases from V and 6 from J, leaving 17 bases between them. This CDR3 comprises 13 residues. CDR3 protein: CAWGGDKSSEQYF. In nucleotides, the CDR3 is TGTGCCTGGGGGGGGGACAAATCCAGCGAGCAGTACTTC.

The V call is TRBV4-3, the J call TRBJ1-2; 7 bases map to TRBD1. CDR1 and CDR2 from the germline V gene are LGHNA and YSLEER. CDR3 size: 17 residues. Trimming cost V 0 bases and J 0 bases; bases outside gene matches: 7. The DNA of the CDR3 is TGCGCCAGCAGCCAAGATTCCGGACAGGCCTCTAACTATGGCTACACCTTC. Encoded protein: CASSQDSGQASNYGYTF.

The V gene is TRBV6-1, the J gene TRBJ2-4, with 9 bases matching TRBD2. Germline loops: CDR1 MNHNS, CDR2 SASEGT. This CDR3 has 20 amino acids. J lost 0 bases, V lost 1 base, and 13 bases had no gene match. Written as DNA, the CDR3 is TGTGCCAGCAGTGAAGTGGGATCTAGCGGGACTAGAATAGCCAAAAACATTCAGTACTTC. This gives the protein CASSEVGSSGTRIAKNIQYF.

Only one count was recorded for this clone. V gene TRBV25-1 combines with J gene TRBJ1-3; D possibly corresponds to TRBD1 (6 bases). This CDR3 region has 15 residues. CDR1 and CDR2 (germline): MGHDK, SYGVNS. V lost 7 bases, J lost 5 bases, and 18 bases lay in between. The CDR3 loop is CASIGQLGFRNTIYF. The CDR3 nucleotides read TGTGCCAGCATCGGACAGTTGGGGTTCCGAAACACCATATATTTT.

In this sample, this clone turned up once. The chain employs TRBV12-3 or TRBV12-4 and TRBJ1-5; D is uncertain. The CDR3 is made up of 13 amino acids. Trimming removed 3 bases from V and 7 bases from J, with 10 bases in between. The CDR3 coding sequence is TGTGCCAGCAGTTTGCGGGGTGGGCAGCCCCAGCATTTT. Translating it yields CASSLRGGQPQHF.

CDR3 in amino acids: CASSPGGRANTGELFF. The CDR3 DNA is TGTGCCAGCTCACCAGGGGGCAGGGCGAACACCGGGGAGCTGTTTTTT. The gene calls are TRBV18 and TRBJ2-2; D might be TRBD1 (6 bases). Per the germline V gene, CDR1 is KGHSH and CDR2 is LQKENI. V was trimmed by 2 bases and J by 0 bases, leaving 10 bases between them. The CDR3 loop spans 16 amino acids.

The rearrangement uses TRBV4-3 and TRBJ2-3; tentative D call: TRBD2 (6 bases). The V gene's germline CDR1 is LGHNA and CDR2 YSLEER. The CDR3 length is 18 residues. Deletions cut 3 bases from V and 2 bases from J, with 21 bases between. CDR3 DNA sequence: TGCGCCAGCAGCCACTCTCCAACCCCTAGCGAACCCACAGATACGCAGTATTTT. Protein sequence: CASSHSPTPSEPTDTQYF.

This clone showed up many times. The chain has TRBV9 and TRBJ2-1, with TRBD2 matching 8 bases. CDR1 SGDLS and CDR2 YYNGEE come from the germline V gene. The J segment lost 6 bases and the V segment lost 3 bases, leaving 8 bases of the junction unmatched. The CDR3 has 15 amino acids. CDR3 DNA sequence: TGTGCCAGCAGCGCCCCGGGACTAGTCTCCAATGAGCAGTTCTTC. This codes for CASSAPGLVSNEQFF.

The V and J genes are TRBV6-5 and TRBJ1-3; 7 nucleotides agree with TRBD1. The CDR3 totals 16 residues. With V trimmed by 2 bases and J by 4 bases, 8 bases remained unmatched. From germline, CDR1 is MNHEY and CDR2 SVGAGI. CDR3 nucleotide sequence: TGTGCCAGCAGTTACCGGCCAAGGGGGCGCGGAAACACCATATATTTT. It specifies CASSYRPRGRGNTIYF.

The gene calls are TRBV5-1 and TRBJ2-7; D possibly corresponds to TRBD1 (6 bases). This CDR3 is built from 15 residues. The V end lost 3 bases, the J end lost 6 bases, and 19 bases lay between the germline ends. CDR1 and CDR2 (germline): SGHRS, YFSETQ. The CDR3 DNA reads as TGCGCCAGCAGCTATAAATCTACACAGGGATCCGAGCAGTACTTC. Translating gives CASSYKSTQGSEQYF.

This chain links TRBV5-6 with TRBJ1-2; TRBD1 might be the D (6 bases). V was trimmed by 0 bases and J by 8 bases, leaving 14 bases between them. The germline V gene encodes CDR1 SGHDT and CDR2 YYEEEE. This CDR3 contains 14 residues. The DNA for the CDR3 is TGTGCCAGCAGCTTGGGTCGGGGGGCCCAAGGCTACACCTTC. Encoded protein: CASSLGRGAQGYTF.

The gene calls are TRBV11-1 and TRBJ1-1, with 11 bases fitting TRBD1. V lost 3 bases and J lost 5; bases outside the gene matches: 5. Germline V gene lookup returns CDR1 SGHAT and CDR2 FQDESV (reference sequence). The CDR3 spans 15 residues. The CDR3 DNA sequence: TGTGCCAGCAGCTTTCGGACAGGGGGCTATACTGAAGCTTTCTTT. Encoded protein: CASSFRTGGYTEAFF.

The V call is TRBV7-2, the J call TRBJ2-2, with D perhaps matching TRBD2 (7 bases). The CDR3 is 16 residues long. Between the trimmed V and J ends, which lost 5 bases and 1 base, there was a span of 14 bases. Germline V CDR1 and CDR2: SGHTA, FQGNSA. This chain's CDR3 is CASSRRRGGNTGELFF. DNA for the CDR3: TGTGCCAGCAGCCGCCGTAGGGGGGGGAACACCGGGGAGCTGTTTTTT.

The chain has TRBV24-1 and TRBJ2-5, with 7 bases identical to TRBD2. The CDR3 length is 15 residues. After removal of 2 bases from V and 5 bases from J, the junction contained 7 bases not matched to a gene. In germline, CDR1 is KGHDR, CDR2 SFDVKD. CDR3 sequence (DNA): TGTGCCACCAGTGATTCGGGGGGAGTTCGGGAGACCCAGTACTTC. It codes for CATSDSGGVRETQYF.

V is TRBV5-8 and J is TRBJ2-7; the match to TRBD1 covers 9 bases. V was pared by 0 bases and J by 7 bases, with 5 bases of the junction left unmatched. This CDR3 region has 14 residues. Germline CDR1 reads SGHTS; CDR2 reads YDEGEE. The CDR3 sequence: CASSLEGQGEEQYF. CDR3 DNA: TGTGCCAGCAGCTTGGAGGGACAGGGTGAAGAGCAGTACTTC.

The CDR3 sequence is CSVEGLYGQRMSSYNEQFF. CDR3 bases: TGCAGCGTTGAAGGCCTCTATGGACAGAGGATGAGCTCCTACAATGAGCAGTTCTTC. The rearrangement links TRBV29-1 to TRBJ2-1, with D possibly TRBD1 on 6 matching bases. Per the germline V gene, CDR1 is SQVTM and CDR2 is ANQGSEA. Between the trimmed V and J ends, which lost 1 base and 0 bases, there was a span of 22 bases. The CDR3 has 19 residues.

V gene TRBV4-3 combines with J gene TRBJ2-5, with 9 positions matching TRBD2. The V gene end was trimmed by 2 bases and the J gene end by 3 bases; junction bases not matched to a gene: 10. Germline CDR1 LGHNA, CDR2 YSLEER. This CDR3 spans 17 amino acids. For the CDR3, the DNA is TGCGCCAGCAGCCAACAACTAGCGGGCGATATCAAAGAGACCCAGTACTTC. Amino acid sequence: CASSQQLAGDIKETQYF.

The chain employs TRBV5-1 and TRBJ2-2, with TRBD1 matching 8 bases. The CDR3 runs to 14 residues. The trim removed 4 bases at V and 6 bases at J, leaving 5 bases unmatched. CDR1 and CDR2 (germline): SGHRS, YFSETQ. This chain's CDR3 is CASSGGTGPGELFF. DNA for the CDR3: TGCGCCAGCAGCGGGGGGACAGGCCCCGGGGAGCTGTTTTTT.

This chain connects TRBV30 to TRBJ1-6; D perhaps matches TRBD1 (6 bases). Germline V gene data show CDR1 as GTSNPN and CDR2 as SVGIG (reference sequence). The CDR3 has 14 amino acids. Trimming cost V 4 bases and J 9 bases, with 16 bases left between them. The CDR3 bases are TGTGCCTGGACGCGTCAGGGGATGAGTTCACCCCTCCACTTT. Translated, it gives CAWTRQGMSSPLHF.

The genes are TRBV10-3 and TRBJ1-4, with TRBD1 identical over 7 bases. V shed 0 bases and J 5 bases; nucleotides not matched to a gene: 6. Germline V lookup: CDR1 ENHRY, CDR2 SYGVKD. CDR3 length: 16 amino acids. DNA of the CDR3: TGTGCCATCAGTGAGTCGACAGGGAGTTCGAATGAAAAACTGTTTTTT. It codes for CAISESTGSSNEKLFF.

CDR3 loop: CASSFSTWHGYTF. CDR3 in DNA: TGTGCCAGCAGTTTTTCGACTTGGCATGGCTACACCTTC. The chain uses TRBV27 and TRBJ1-2; no clear D gene. Germline V lookup: CDR1 MNHEY, CDR2 SMNVEV (reference sequence). This CDR3 has 13 amino acids. The germline V and J ends were trimmed by 3 bases and 6 bases, with 11 bases remaining between them.

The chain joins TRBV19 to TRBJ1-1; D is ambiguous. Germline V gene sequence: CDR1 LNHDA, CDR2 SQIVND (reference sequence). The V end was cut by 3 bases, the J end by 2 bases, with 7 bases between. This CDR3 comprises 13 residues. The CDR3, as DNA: TGTGCCAGTAGTATTAGCAGCAACACTGAAGCTTTCTTT. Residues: CASSISSNTEAFF.

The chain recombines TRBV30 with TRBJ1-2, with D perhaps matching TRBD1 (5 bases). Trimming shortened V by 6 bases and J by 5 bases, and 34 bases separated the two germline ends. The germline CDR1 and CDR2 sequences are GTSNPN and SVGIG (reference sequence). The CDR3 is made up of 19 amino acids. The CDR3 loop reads CACQGRGGPARADFYGYTF. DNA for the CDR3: TGTGCCTGTCAAGGCCGGGGAGGCCCCGCCAGGGCGGATTTTTATGGCTACACCTTC.

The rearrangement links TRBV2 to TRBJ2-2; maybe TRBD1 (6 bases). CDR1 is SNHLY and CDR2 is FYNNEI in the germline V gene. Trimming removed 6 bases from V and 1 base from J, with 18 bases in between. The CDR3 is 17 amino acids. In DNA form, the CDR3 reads TGTGCCAGCAGCCCAATCAGACAGGTCGGGAACACCGGGGAGCTGTTTTTT. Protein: CASSPIRQVGNTGELFF.

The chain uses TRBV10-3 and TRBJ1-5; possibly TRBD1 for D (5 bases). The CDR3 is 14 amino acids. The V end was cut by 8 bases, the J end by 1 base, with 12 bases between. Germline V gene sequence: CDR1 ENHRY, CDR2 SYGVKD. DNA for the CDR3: TGTGCCATCGGAGGGGAACTGAGCAATCAGCCCCAGCATTTT. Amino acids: CAIGGELSNQPQHF.

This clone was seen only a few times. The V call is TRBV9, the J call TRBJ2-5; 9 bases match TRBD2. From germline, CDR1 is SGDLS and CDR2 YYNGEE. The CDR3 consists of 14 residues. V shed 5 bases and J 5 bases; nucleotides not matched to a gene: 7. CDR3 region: CASSSGGFQETQYF. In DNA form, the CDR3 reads TGTGCCAGCAGTAGCGGGGGCTTTCAGGAGACCCAGTACTTC.

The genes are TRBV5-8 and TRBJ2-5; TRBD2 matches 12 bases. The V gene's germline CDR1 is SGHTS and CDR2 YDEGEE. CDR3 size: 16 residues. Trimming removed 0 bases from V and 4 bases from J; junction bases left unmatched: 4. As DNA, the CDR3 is TGTGCCAGCAGCTTGGATCTAGCGGGGGGGCGAGAGACCCAGTACTTC. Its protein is CASSLDLAGGRETQYF.

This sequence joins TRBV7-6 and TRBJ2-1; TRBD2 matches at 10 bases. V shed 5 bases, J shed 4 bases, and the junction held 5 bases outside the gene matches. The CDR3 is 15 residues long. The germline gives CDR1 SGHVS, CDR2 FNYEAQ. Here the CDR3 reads CASSITSGAYNEQFF. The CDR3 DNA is TGTGCCAGCAGCATCACTAGCGGGGCATACAATGAGCAGTTCTTC.

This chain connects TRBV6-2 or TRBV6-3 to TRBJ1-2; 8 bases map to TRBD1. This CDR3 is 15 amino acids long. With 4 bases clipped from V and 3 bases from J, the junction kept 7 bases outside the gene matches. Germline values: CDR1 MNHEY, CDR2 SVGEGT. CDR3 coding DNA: TGTGCCAGCAGTTCCCCGACAGGGGCTTACTATGGCTACACCTTC. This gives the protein CASSSPTGAYYGYTF.

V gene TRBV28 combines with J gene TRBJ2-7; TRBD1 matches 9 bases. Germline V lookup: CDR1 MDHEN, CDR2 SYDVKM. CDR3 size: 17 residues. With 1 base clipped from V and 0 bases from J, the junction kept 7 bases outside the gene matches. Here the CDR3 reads CASSLSLGTGNSYEQYF. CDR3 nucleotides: TGTGCCAGCAGTTTATCTCTAGGGACAGGGAACTCCTACGAGCAGTACTTC. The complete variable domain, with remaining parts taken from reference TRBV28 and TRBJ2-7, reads DVKVTQSSRYLVKRTGEKVFLECVQDMDHENMFWYRQDPGLGLRLIYFSYDVKMKEKGDIPEGYSVSREKKERFSLILESASTNQTSMYLCASSLSLGTGNSYEQYFGPGTRLTVT.